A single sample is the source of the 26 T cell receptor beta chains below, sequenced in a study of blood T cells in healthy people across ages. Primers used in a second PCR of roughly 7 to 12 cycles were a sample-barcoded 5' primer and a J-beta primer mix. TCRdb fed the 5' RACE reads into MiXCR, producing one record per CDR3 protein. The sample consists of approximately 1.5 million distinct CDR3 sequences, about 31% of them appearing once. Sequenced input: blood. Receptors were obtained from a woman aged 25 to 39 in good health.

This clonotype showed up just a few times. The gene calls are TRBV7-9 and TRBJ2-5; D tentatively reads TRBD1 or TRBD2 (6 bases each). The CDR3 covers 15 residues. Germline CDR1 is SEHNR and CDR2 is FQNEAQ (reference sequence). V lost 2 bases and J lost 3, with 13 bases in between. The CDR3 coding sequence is TGTGCCAGCAGCTTATCGAGGGGGGTAGAAGAGACCCAGTACTTC. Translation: CASSLSRGVEETQYF.

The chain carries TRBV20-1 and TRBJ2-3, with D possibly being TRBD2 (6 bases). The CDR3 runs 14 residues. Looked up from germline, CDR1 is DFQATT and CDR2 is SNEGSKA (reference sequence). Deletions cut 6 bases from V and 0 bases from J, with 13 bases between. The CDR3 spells CSAGRLESTDTQYF. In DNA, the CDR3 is TGCAGTGCAGGGAGACTAGAAAGCACAGATACGCAGTATTTT.

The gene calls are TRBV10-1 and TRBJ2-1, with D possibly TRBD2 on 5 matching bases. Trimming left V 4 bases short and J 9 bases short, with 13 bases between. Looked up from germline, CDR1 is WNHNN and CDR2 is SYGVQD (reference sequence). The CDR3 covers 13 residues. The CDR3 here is CASSGGVWGEQFF. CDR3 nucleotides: TGCGCCAGCAGTGGGGGAGTCTGGGGTGAGCAGTTCTTC.

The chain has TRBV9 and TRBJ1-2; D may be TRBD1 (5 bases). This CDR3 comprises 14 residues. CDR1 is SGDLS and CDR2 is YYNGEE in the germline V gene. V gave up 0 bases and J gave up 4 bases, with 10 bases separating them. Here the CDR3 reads CASSVDGASYGYTF. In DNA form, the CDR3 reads TGTGCCAGCAGCGTAGACGGGGCATCCTATGGCTACACCTTC.

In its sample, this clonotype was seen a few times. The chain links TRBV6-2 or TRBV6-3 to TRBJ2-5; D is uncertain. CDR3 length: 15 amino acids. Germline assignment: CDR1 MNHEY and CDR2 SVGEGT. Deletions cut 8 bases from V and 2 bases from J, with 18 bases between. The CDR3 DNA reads TGTGCCAGCGTTTTTGGCGGCTCCGCACAAGAGACCCAGTACTTC. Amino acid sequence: CASVFGGSAQETQYF.

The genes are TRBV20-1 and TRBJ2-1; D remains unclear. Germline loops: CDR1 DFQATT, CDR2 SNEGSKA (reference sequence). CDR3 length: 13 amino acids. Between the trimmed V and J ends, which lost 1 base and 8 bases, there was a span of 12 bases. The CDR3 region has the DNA TGCAGTGCTAGAGCCCTTCTTCCCGATGAGCAGTTCTTC. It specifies CSARALLPDEQFF.

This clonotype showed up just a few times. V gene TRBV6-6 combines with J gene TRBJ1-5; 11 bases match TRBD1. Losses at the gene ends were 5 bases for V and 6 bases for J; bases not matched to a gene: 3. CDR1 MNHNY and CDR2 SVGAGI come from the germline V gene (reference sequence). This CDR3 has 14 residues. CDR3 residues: CASSGQGASQPQHF. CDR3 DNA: TGTGCCAGCAGTGGACAGGGGGCAAGTCAGCCCCAGCATTTT.

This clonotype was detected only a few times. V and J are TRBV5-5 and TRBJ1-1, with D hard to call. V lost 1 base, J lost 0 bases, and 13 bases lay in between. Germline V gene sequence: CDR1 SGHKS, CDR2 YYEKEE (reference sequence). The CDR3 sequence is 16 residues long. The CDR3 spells CASSLLPSDLNTEAFF. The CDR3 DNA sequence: TGTGCCAGCAGCTTGTTGCCCTCCGATTTGAACACTGAAGCTTTCTTT.

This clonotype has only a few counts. CDR3 bases: TGTGCCAGCAGCCCCATCCGGGGGGAGCCCCGGGCCAATGAGCAGTTCTTC. It is translated as CASSPIRGEPRANEQFF. V and J are TRBV3-1 and TRBJ2-1, with 7 bases aligning to TRBD2. The trim removed 4 bases at V and 6 bases at J, leaving 15 bases unmatched. The CDR3 contains 17 residues. Germline lookup yields CDR1 LGHDT and CDR2 YNNKEL (reference sequence).

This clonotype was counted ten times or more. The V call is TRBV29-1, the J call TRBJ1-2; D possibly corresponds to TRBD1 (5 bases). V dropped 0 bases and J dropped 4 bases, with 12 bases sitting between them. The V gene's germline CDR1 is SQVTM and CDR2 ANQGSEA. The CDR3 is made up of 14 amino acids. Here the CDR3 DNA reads TGCAGCGTTGAAGACATCACAGGCTTCTATGGCTACACCTTC. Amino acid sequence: CSVEDITGFYGYTF.

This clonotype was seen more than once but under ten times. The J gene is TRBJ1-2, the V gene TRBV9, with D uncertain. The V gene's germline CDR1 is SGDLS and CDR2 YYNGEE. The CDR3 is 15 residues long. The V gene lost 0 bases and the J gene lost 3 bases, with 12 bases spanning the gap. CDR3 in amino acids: CASSVADRFDYGYTF. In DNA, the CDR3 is TGTGCCAGCAGCGTAGCAGACCGTTTTGACTATGGCTACACCTTC.

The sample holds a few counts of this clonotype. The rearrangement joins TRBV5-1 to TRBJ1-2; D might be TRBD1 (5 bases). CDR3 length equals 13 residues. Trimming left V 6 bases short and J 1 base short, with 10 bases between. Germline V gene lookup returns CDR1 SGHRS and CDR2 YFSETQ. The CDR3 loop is CASTGAGNYGYTF. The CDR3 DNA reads TGCGCCAGCACTGGGGCTGGTAACTATGGCTACACCTTC.

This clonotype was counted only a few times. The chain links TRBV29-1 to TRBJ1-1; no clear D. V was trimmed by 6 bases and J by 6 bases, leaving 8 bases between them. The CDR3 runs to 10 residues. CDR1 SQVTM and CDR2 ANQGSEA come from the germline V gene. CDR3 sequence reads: CSVLSPEAFF. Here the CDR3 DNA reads TGCAGCGTACTAAGCCCTGAAGCTTTCTTT. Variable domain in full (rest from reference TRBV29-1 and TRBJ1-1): SAVISQKPSRDICQRGTSLTIQCQVDSQVTMMFWYRQQPGQSLTLIATANQGSEATYESGFVIDKFPISRPNLTFSTLTVSNMSPEDSSIYLCSVLSPEAFFGQGTRLTVV.

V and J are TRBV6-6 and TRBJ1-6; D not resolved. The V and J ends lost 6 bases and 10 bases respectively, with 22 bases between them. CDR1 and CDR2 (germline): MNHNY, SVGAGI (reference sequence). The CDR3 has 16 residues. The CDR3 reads CASSPVAWRFGSPLHF. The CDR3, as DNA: TGTGCCAGCAGCCCCGTAGCTTGGCGTTTCGGGTCACCCCTCCACTTT.

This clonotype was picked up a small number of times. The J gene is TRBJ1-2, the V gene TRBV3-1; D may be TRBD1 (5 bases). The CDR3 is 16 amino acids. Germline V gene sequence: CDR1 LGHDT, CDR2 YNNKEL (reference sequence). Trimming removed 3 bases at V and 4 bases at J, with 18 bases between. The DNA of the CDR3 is TGTGCCAGCAGCCAGGGACTTTTAAGTCGGTCCTATGGCTACACCTTC. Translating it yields CASSQGLLSRSYGYTF.

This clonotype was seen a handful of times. CDR3 bases: TGTGCCAGCAGTTCATACGTGACAGGGGCGAGATCACCCCTCCACTTT. Residues: CASSSYVTGARSPLHF. The chain recombines TRBV13 with TRBJ1-6; 8 bases align to TRBD1. Germline V CDR1 and CDR2: PRHDT, FYEKMQ (reference sequence). With 6 bases clipped from V and 10 bases from J, the junction kept 14 bases outside the gene matches. This CDR3 is 16 amino acids long.

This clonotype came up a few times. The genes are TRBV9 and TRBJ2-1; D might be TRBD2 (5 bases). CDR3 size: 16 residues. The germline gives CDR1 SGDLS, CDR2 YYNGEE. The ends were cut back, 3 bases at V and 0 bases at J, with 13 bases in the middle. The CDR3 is CASSAPGSSSYNEQFF. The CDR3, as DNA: TGTGCCAGCAGCGCCCCGGGATCGAGCTCCTACAATGAGCAGTTCTTC.

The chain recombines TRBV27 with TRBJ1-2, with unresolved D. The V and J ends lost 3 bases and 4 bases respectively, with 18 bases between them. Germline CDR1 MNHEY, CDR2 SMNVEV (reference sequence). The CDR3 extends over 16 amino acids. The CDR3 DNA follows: TGTGCCAGCAGTTTCACCATTCGATCTCTATTCTATGGCTACACCTTC. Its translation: CASSFTIRSLFYGYTF.

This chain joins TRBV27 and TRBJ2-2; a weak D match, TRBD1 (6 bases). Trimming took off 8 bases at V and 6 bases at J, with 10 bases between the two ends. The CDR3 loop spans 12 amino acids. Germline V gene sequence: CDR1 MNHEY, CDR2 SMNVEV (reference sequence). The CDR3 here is CASAEGAGELFF. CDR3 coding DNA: TGTGCCAGCGCTGAGGGGGCCGGGGAGCTGTTTTTT.

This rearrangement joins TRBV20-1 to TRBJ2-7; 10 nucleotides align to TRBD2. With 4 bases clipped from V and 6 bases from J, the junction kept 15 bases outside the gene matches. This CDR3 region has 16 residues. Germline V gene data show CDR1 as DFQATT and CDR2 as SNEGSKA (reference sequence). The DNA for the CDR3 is TGCAGTGCTACCAGACTACAGGGAGCGGGGGGGAGCGAGCAGTACTTC. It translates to CSATRLQGAGGSEQYF.

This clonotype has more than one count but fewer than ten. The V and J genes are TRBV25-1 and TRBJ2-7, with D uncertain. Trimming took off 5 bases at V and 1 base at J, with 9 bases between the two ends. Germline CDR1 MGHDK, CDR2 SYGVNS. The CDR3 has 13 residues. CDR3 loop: CASSPRWSYEQYF. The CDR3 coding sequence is TGTGCCAGCAGTCCTCGATGGTCCTACGAGCAGTACTTC.

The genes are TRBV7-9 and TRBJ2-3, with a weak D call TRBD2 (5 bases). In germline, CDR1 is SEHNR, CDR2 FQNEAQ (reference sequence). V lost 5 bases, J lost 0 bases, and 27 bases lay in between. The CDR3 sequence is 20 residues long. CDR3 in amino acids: CASSPHVRAARSRSTDTQYF. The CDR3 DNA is TGTGCCAGCAGCCCCCACGTTAGAGCGGCGCGATCAAGGAGCACAGATACGCAGTATTTT.

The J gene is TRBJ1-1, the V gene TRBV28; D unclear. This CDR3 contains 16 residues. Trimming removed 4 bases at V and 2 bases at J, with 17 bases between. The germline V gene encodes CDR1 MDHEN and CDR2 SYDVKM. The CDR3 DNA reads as TGTGCCAGCAGTTCCCCCGCAGGAGTCGGTAACACTGAAGCTTTCTTT. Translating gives CASSSPAGVGNTEAFF. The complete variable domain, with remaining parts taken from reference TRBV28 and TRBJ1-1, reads DVKVTQSSRYLVKRTGEKVFLECVQDMDHENMFWYRQDPGLGLRLIYFSYDVKMKEKGDIPEGYSVSREKKERFSLILESASTNQTSMYLCASSSPAGVGNTEAFFGQGTRLTVV.

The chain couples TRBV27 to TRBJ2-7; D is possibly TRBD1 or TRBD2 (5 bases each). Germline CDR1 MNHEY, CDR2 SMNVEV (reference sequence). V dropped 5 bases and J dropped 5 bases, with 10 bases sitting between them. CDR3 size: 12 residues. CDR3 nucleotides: TGTGCCAGCAGTCCCGAGGGGAACGAGCAGTACTTC. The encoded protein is CASSPEGNEQYF.

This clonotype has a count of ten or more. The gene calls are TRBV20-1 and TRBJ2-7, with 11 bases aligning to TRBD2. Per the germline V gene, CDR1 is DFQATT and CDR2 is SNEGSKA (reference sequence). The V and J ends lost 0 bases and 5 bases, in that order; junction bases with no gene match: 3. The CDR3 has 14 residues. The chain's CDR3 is CSAREGGLADEQYF. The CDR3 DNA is TGCAGTGCTAGAGAGGGGGGACTAGCGGACGAGCAGTACTTC.

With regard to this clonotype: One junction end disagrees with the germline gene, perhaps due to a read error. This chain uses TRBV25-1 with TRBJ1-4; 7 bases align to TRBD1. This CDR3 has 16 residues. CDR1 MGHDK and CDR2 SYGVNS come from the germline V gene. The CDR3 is CASSNHMTGTLEKRFF. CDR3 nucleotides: TGTGCCAGCAGTAATCACATGACAGGGACCCTTGAAAAACGGTTTTTT.